A selection of T cell receptor beta chains follows, all from one sample in a study of blood T cell repertoires in COVID-19. TCRdb keeps only in-frame clones here, not all; method: immunoSEQ multiplex PCR. The sample includes approximately 230,000 clones, around 84% of them seen just once. The sample was PBMCs or T cells enriched from blood (not recorded which). The source is a man between 40 and 49 years old who had recovered from COVID-19. Each CDR3 is given with its conserved first and last residue. Fields, in order: V gene, D gene, clone size, J gene, CDR3 protein, CDR3 DNA. A D gene is named only where the DNA matches it firmly. Size tells how often a clone was seen (once, few, many) or the class of an expanded clone, and some rows leave it out.

v_call: TRBV4-3; d_call: -; clone_size: -; j_call: TRBJ1-4; cdr3_aa: CASSQEWGPGEKLFF; cdr3_nt: TGCGCCAGCAGCCAAGAGTGGGGCCCGGGTGAAAAACTGTTTTTT
v_call: TRBV5-1; d_call: TRBD2; clone_size: -; j_call: TRBJ2-3; cdr3_aa: CASSPGLAGVHTQYF; cdr3_nt: TGCGCCAGCAGCCCGGGGCTAGCGGGGGTACATACGCAGTATTTT
v_call: TRBV18; d_call: -; clone_size: -; j_call: TRBJ1-2; cdr3_aa: CASSPPTPGSVGYTF; cdr3_nt: TGTGCCAGCTCACCACCGACCCCAGGGTCTGTAGGCTACACCTTC
v_call: TRBV27; d_call: -; clone_size: -; j_call: TRBJ2-1; cdr3_aa: CASSLGGRNEQFF; cdr3_nt: TGTGCCAGCAGTTTGGGGGGTCGCAATGAGCAGTTCTTC
v_call: TRBV29-1; d_call: TRBD1; clone_size: few; j_call: TRBJ1-3; cdr3_aa: CSVEGTERDTIYF; cdr3_nt: TGCAGCGTTGAGGGGACAGAACGAGACACCATATATTTT
v_call: TRBV11-3; d_call: TRBD2; clone_size: -; j_call: TRBJ2-1; cdr3_aa: CASSLARTSGGRLGEQFF; cdr3_nt: TGTGCCAGCAGCTTAGCCCGGACTAGCGGGGGCCGACTCGGTGAGCAGTTCTTC
v_call: TRBV27; d_call: TRBD2; clone_size: -; j_call: TRBJ2-1; cdr3_aa: CASSFQRTSEIYNEQFF; cdr3_nt: TGTGCCAGCAGTTTTCAACGGACTAGCGAGATCTACAATGAGCAGTTCTTC
v_call: TRBV28; d_call: -; clone_size: few; j_call: TRBJ2-7; cdr3_aa: CASRLTPYEQYF; cdr3_nt: TGTGCCAGCAGACTGACTCCGTACGAGCAGTACTTC
v_call: TRBV2; d_call: -; clone_size: -; j_call: TRBJ2-3; cdr3_aa: CAGSGTPGADTQYF; cdr3_nt: TGTGCCGGATCCGGGACCCCGGGGGCAGATACGCAGTATTTT
v_call: TRBV5-1; d_call: -; clone_size: -; j_call: TRBJ2-7; cdr3_aa: CASSQEGTNYEQYF; cdr3_nt: TGCGCCAGCAGCCAAGAAGGGACAAACTACGAGCAGTACTTC
v_call: TRBV27; d_call: TRBD2; clone_size: once; j_call: TRBJ2-5; cdr3_aa: CASRKLAGSQETQYF; cdr3_nt: TGTGCCAGCAGAAAACTAGCGGGGAGCCAAGAGACCCAGTACTTC
v_call: TRBV10-3; d_call: TRBD1; clone_size: -; j_call: TRBJ1-5; cdr3_aa: CAISESTGGYQPQHF; cdr3_nt: TGTGCCATCAGTGAGTCTACAGGGGGCTATCAGCCCCAGCATTTT
v_call: TRBV7-2; d_call: -; clone_size: -; j_call: TRBJ2-3; cdr3_aa: CASSLDQWSNTDTQYF; cdr3_nt: TGTGCCAGCAGCTTAGATCAGTGGTCAAACACAGATACGCAGTATTTT
v_call: TRBV14; d_call: TRBD2; clone_size: -; j_call: TRBJ2-6; cdr3_aa: CASSHPGLAASSGANVLTF; cdr3_nt: TGTGCCAGCAGCCACCCGGGACTAGCGGCTTCCTCTGGGGCCAACGTCCTGACTTTC
v_call: TRBV27; d_call: TRBD1; clone_size: -; j_call: TRBJ1-6; cdr3_aa: CASTPGGPWNSPLHF; cdr3_nt: TGTGCCAGCACTCCAGGGGGCCCGTGGAATTCACCCCTCCACTTT
v_call: TRBV5-4; d_call: -; clone_size: -; j_call: TRBJ2-5; cdr3_aa: CASSLVPVETQYF; cdr3_nt: TGTGCCAGCAGCTTGGTACCAGTAGAGACCCAGTACTTC
v_call: TRBV19; d_call: TRBD2; clone_size: -; j_call: TRBJ2-5; cdr3_aa: CASSMGAGGSETQYF; cdr3_nt: TGTGCCAGTAGTATGGGGGCGGGGGGGTCCGAGACCCAGTACTTC
v_call: TRBV4-3; d_call: -; clone_size: -; j_call: TRBJ1-2; cdr3_aa: CASTLARGGYGYTF; cdr3_nt: TGCGCCAGCACGCTAGCGAGGGGAGGATATGGCTACACCTTC
v_call: TRBV28; d_call: TRBD2; clone_size: -; j_call: TRBJ2-5; cdr3_aa: CASSLGLAGRKTQYF; cdr3_nt: TGTGCCAGCAGTTTGGGACTAGCGGGGAGAAAGACCCAGTACTTC
v_call: TRBV5-1; d_call: -; clone_size: -; j_call: TRBJ1-1; cdr3_aa: CASSYRGNTEAFF; cdr3_nt: TGCGCCAGCAGTTATAGGGGGAACACTGAAGCTTTCTTT
v_call: TRBV4-1; d_call: TRBD1; clone_size: -; j_call: TRBJ1-4; cdr3_aa: CASSRPGQSNEKLFF; cdr3_nt: TGCGCCAGCAGCCGCCCGGGACAGTCTAATGAAAAACTGTTTTTT
v_call: TRBV28; d_call: -; clone_size: many; j_call: TRBJ1-2; cdr3_aa: CASSLDFQGGGYTF; cdr3_nt: TGTGCCAGCAGTTTAGATTTCCAGGGCGGTGGCTACACCTTC
v_call: TRBV5-1; d_call: TRBD2; clone_size: -; j_call: TRBJ2-5; cdr3_aa: CASSSGTSIFQETQYF; cdr3_nt: TGCGCCAGCAGCTCAGGGACTAGCATCTTCCAAGAGACCCAGTACTTC
v_call: TRBV30; d_call: -; clone_size: -; j_call: TRBJ1-5; cdr3_aa: CAWSVGSRSNQPQHF; cdr3_nt: TGTGCCTGGAGTGTGGGCTCACGGAGCAATCAGCCCCAGCATTTT